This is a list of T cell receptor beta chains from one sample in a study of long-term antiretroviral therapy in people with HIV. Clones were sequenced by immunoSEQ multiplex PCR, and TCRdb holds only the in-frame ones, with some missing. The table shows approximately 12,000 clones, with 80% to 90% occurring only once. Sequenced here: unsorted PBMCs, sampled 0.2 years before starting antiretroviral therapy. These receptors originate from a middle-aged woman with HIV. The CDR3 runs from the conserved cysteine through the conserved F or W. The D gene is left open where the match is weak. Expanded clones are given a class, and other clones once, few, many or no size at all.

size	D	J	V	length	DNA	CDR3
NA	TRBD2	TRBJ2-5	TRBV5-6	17	TGTGCCAGCAGCTCACTCCGACTAGCGGTAGGGCAAGAGACCCAGTACTTC	CASSSLRLAVGQETQYF
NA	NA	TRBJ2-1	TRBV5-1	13	TGCGCCAGCAGCTTGGAACAGGGCTATGAGCAGTTCTTC	CASSLEQGYEQFF
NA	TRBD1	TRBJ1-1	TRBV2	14	TGTGCCAGCAGAGCACAGGGGGCCGGCACTGAAGCTTTCTTT	CASRAQGAGTEAFF
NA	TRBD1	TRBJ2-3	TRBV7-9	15	TGTGCCAGCAGCCGAACAGGGGACCACACAGATACGCAGTATTTT	CASSRTGDHTDTQYF
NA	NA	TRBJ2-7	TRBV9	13	TGTGCCAGCAGCGTGTTTGCGGGGACGGAGCAGTACTTC	CASSVFAGTEQYF
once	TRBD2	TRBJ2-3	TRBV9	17	TGTGCCAGCAGCGTAGGGGTAGCGGGGGGCGGGGCAGATACGCAGTATTTT	CASSVGVAGGGADTQYF
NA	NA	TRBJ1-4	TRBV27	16	TGTGCCAGCAGCCCCACGACCCTAGGGGTGGGTGAAAAACTGTTTTTT	CASSPTTLGVGEKLFF
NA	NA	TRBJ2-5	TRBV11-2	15	TGTGCCAGCAGCTTAGATCATACAGCCCAAGAGACCCAGTACTTC	CASSLDHTAQETQYF
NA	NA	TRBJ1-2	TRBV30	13	TGTGCCTTCGACAGGCGAGCTAACTATGGCTACACCTTC	CAFDRRANYGYTF
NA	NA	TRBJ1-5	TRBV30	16	TGTGCCTGGAGGGGGGGGGCGCTTGGAAGCAATCAGCCCCAGCATTTT	CAWRGGALGSNQPQHF
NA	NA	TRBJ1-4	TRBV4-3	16	TGCGCCAGCAGCCAAGATATTGCTGGGGAAAGTGAAAAACTGTTTTTT	CASSQDIAGESEKLFF
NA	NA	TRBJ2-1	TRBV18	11	TGTGCCAGCATCCTGGCGAATGAGCAGTTCTTC	CASILANEQFF
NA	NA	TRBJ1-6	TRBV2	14	TGTGCCAGCAGTGCCGAGGATTTGGGTTCACCCCTCCACTTT	CASSAEDLGSPLHF
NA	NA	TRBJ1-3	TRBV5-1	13	TGCGCCAGCACCAACCCCTCTGGAAACACCATATATTTT	CASTNPSGNTIYF
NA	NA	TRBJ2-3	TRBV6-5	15	TGTGCCAGCAACCCAAGCGGTAGACCGGGACCGGGGAAGTATTTT	CASNPSGRPGPGKYF
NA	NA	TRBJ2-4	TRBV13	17	TGTGCCAGCAGCTTAGGGCCCGGGAACCTAGCCAAAAACATTCAGTACTTC	CASSLGPGNLAKNIQYF